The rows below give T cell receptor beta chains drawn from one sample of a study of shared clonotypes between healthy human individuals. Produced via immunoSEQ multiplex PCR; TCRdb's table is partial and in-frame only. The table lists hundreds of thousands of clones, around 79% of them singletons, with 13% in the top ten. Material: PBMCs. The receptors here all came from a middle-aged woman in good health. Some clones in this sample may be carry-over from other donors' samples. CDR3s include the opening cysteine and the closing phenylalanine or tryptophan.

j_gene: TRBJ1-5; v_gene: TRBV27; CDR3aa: CASSSDRVQPQHF
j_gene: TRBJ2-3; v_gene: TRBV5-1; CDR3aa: CASSRPSGASTDTQYF
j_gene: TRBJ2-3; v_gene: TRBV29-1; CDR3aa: CSVNTSGRRASDTQYF
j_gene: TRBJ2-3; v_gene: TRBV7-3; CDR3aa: CASSPGVVRETDTQYF
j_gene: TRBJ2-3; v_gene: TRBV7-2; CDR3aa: CASSRRAGEGGDTQYF
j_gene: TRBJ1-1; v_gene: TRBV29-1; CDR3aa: CSVEFTGGLFAEAFF
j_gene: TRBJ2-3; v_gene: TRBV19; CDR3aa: CATVGRDRDDTQYF
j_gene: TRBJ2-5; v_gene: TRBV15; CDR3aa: CATSRDSGGAETQYF
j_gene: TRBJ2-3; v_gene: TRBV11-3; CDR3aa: CASSLGLAGEPQQYF
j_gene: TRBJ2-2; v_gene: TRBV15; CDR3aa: CATSRVQGNTGELFF
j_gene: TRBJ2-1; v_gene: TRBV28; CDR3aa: CASSSSGAGGLYNEQFF
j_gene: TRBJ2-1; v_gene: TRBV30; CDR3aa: CAWTGGFSEQFF
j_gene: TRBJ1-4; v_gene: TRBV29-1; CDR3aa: CSVVQQNEKLFF
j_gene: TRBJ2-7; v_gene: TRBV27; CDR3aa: CASKSGRLAYEQYF
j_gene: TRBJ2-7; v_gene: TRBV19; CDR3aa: CASSSGKGYEQYF
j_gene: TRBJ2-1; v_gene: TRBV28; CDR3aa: CAIRSGNEGVF